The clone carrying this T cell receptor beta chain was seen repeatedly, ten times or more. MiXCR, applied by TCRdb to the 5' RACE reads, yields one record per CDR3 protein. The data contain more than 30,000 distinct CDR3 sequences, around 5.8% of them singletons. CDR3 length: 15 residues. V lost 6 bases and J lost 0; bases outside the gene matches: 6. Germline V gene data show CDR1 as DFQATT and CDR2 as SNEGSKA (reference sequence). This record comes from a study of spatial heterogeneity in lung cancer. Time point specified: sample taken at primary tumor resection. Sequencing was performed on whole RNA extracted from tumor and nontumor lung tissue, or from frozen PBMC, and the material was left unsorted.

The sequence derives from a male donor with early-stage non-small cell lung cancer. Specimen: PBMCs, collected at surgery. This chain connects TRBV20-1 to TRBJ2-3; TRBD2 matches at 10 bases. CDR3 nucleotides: TGCAGTGCCATTAGCGGGGGGACTAGCACAGATACGCAGTATTTT. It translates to CSAISGGTSTDTQYF.